Below are 15 T cell receptor beta chains sequenced from a single sample in a study of blood T cells in healthy people across ages. A second PCR, run for about 7 to 11 cycles, used a sample-barcoded 5' primer plus a J-beta primer mix. TCRdb redid the calling of the 5' RACE reads with MiXCR, one entry per CDR3 protein. The profile shows almost 300,000 distinct CDR3 sequences, 25% to 30% of them singletons. Specimen: blood. The receptors stem from a woman in her 70s in good health.

This clonotype was found a few times. The J gene is TRBJ2-5, the V gene TRBV4-2; the D is unclear. V was clipped by 3 bases and J by 5 bases, with 10 bases between them. CDR1 and CDR2 (germline): LGHNA, YNFKEQ. This CDR3 region has 13 residues. CDR3 amino acids: CASSHPREETQYF. CDR3 coding DNA: TGTGCCAGCAGCCACCCGAGAGAGGAGACCCAGTACTTC.

This sequence joins TRBV5-6 and TRBJ2-1, with no clear D. From germline, CDR1 is SGHDT and CDR2 YYEEEE. This CDR3 contains 15 residues. V shed 0 bases and J shed 8 bases, with 15 bases lying between them. In DNA, the CDR3 is TGTGCCAGCAGCTTGGTCATCAGGATAGACGATGAGCAGTTCTTC. It specifies CASSLVIRIDDEQFF.

The table lists this clonotype with many counts. The chain links TRBV11-2 to TRBJ2-5; D may be TRBD1 (6 bases). The CDR3 runs to 15 residues. V was pared by 2 bases and J by 4 bases, with 14 bases between. In germline, CDR1 is SGHAT, CDR2 FQNNGV. In nucleotides, the CDR3 is TGTGCCAGCAGCTTAAAATCAGGGGAGCGAGAGACCCAGTACTTC. It codes for CASSLKSGERETQYF.

J is TRBJ2-7 and V is TRBV28; 9 nucleotides align to TRBD1. Germline CDR1 MDHEN, CDR2 SYDVKM. This CDR3 comprises 16 residues. J lost 4 bases, V lost 9 bases, and 16 bases had no gene match. The CDR3 here is CASSPRGTGTPYEQYF. The CDR3 DNA sequence: TGTGCCAGTTCCCCCCGCGGGACAGGGACCCCATACGAGCAGTACTTC.

This clonotype was seen only once. The chain joins TRBV10-3 to TRBJ2-6, with 8 bases aligning to TRBD1. From germline, CDR1 is ENHRY and CDR2 SYGVKD. V shed 6 bases and J 2 bases; nucleotides not matched to a gene: 3. The CDR3 covers 15 residues. The CDR3 nucleotides are TGTGCCATCAGCGCAGGGGGCGCTGGGGCCAACGTCCTGACTTTC. This gives the protein CAISAGGAGANVLTF.

This clonotype was recorded a few times. The rearrangement uses TRBV4-1 and TRBJ1-4; TRBD1 matches at 11 bases. This CDR3 contains 19 residues. V trimming: 0 bases; J trimming: 2 bases; junction bases outside the gene matches: 8. Germline V gene data show CDR1 as MGHRA and CDR2 as YSYEKL. The CDR3 DNA is TGCGCCAGCAGCCAAGAAGGGACAGGGGGGTTTTCGACTAATGAAAAACTGTTTTTT. It is translated as CASSQEGTGGFSTNEKLFF.

The table lists this clonotype with a few counts. The gene calls are TRBV20-1 and TRBJ2-6; D is undetermined. Trimming left V 5 bases short and J 4 bases short, with 15 bases between. Germline V CDR1 and CDR2: DFQATT, SNEGSKA (reference sequence). The CDR3 is 15 residues long. CDR3 region: CSARTDLGGANVLTF. In nucleotides, the CDR3 is TGCAGTGCTCGGACGGACCTGGGGGGGGCCAACGTCCTGACTTTC.

The chain is built from TRBV20-1 and TRBJ1-1; D remains ambiguous. The CDR3 sequence is 15 residues long. The germline V gene has CDR1 DFQATT and CDR2 SNEGSKA (reference sequence). The V gene lost 0 bases and the J gene lost 0 bases, with 11 bases spanning the gap. The CDR3 loop reads CSARESAQMNTEAFF. Here the CDR3 DNA reads TGCAGTGCTAGAGAAAGCGCACAGATGAACACTGAAGCTTTCTTT.

This clonotype came up many times. This chain connects TRBV29-1 to TRBJ2-5; D may be TRBD1 (6 bases). The germline V and J ends were trimmed by 5 bases and 6 bases, with 13 bases remaining between them. From germline, CDR1 is SQVTM and CDR2 ANQGSEA. The length of the CDR3 is 12 residues. The CDR3 loop reads CSVSQGPKTQYF. The CDR3 DNA sequence: TGCAGCGTTAGTCAGGGGCCCAAGACCCAGTACTTC.

The chain has TRBV7-9 and TRBJ2-7; D not resolved. Germline CDR1 reads SEHNR; CDR2 reads FQNEAQ (reference sequence). The CDR3 is made up of 14 amino acids. V was shortened by 3 bases and J by 2 bases, with 11 bases between the two germline ends. The CDR3 sequence: CASSLVILPYEQYF. DNA of the CDR3: TGTGCCAGCAGCTTGGTGATCCTTCCCTACGAGCAGTACTTC.

V usage is TRBV20-1 and J usage is TRBJ2-7; 7 nucleotides agree with TRBD1. Trimming took 0 bases from V and 3 from J; bases not matched to a gene: 8. The CDR3 contains 15 residues. In germline, CDR1 is DFQATT, CDR2 SNEGSKA (reference sequence). The CDR3 bases are TGCAGTGCTAGAGATCTGAGACAGGGTGACTACGAGCAGTACTTC. It is translated as CSARDLRQGDYEQYF.

V and J are TRBV5-1 and TRBJ1-1; 8 bases align to TRBD1. CDR3 length: 15 amino acids. Trimming cost V 2 bases and J 2 bases; bases outside gene matches: 5. Germline CDR1 is SGHRS and CDR2 is YFSETQ. CDR3 nucleotides: TGCGCCAGCAGCTTTTCAGGGGGCGCAAACACTGAAGCTTTCTTT. Its translation is CASSFSGGANTEAFF.

This clonotype was seen a handful of times. This sequence joins TRBV6-1 and TRBJ2-7, with D perhaps matching TRBD2 (6 bases). Germline lookup yields CDR1 MNHNS and CDR2 SASEGT. V was shortened by 5 bases and J by 3 bases, with 14 bases between the two germline ends. This CDR3 comprises 14 residues. The CDR3 sequence is CASSPTGTHYEQYF. As DNA, the CDR3 is TGTGCCAGCAGTCCAACCGGGACTCACTACGAGCAGTACTTC.

The table lists this clonotype with a few counts. Relative to the germline gene, one junction end is altered; a read error may explain this. The gene calls are TRBV7-8 and TRBJ2-3; D not certain. The CDR3 spans 14 residues. Germline CDR1 and CDR2: SGHVS and FQNEAQ. This CDR3 is CASSLHPSTDKQYF. The DNA of the CDR3 is TGCGCCAGCAGCCTACACCCCAGCACAGATAAGCAGTATTTT.

This clonotype is a singleton in its sample. The chain carries TRBV20-1 and TRBJ2-7; 14 bases agree with TRBD2. Trimming cost V 5 bases and J 6 bases; bases outside gene matches: 6. This CDR3 has 14 amino acids. Germline CDR1 and CDR2: DFQATT and SNEGSKA (reference sequence). CDR3 nucleotides: TGCAGTGCTGAGGGGACTAGCGGGAGCAGCGAGCAGTACTTC. It specifies CSAEGTSGSSEQYF.